This T cell receptor (beta chain) was identified in a study of post-analysis software for immune sequencing data. Study at large: Several disease courses (relapsing-remitting, secondary progressive and progressive-relapsing) of multiple sclerosis were included.

Study findings and constraints: The authors found that F measure strongly co-clustered same-batch samples. Significantly decreased normalized Chao1 diversity was recorded for multiple sclerosis patients relative to controls. Elevated frequency relative to controls characterized roughly 5 TRBV segments in patients, TRBV5-6, TRBV5-1 and TRBV20-1 among them.

This clonotype appeared a few times. Its antigen is still unknown. Prepared libraries of TCR beta cDNA carried unique molecular identifiers. Input amounts of roughly 0.9 to 10 million T cells were used. These gave approximately 500,000 cDNA molecules, so each molecule approximated one T cell. One entry per CDR3 protein, called by TCRdb with MiXCR from the PCR reads. The top ten hold around 4.7% of the sample, which has some 800,000 distinct CDR3 sequences, approximately 44% seen once. Per germline, CDR1 LGHNA and CDR2 YSLEER. The junction had 5 bases not matched to a gene; V was cut back by 3 bases and J by 6 bases. This CDR3 is built from 15 residues.

The specimen was blood. The rearrangement uses TRBV4-3 and TRBJ2-1; 10 bases map to TRBD2. The sequence came from a girl between 5 and 17 years old with multiple sclerosis. The CDR3 DNA reads as TGCGCCAGCAGCCAGGGGACTAGCGAGACCAATGAGCAGTTCTTC. Its translation is CASSQGTSETNEQFF.